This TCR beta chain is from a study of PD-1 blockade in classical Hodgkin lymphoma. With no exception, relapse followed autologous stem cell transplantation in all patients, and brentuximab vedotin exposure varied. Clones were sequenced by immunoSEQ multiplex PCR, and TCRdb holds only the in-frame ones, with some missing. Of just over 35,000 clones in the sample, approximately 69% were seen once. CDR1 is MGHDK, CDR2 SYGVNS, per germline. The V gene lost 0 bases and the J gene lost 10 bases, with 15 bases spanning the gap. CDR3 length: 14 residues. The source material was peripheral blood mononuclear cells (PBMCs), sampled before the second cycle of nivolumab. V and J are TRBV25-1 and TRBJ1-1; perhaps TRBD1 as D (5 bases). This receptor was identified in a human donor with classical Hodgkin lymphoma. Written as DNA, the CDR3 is TGTGCCAGCAGTGAATATCCGGGGTTTGGGGGAGCTTTCTTT. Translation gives CASSEYPGFGGAFF. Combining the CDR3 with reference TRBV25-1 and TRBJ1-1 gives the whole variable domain EADIYQTPRYLVIGTGKKITLECSQTMGHDKMYWYQQDPGMELHLIHYSYGVNSTEKGDLSSESTVSRIRTEHFPLTLESARPSHTSQYLCASSEYPGFGGAFFGQGTRLTVV.